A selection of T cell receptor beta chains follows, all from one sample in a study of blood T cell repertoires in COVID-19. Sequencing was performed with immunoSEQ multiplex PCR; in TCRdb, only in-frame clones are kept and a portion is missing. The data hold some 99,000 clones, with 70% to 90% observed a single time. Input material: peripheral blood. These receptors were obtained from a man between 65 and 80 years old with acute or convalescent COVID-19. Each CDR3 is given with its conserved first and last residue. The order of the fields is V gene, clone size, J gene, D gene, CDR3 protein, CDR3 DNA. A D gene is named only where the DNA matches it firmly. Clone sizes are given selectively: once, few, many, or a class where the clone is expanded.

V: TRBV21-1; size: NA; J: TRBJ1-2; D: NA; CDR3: CAGQHQAPYGYTF; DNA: TGTGCCGGACAGCACCAGGCGCCCTATGGCTACACCTTC
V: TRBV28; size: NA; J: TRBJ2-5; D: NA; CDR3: CASSLSGRGAPAQYF; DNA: TGTGCCAGCAGTTTATCTGGACGGGGGGCCCCGGCCCAGTACTTC
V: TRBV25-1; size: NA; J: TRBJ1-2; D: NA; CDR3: CASSEGGAGSYGYTF; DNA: TGTGCCAGCAGTGAAGGTGGGGCAGGAAGCTATGGCTACACCTTC
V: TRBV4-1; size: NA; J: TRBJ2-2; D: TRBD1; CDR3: CASSLRTGANTGELFF; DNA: TGCGCCAGCAGCCTACGGACAGGGGCGAACACCGGGGAGCTGTTTTTT
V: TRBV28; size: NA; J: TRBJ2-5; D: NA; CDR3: CASSPTRETQYF; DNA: TGTGCCAGCAGTCCCACCAGAGAGACCCAGTACTTC
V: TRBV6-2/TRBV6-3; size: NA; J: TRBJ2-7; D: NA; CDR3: CASSYSDTGSAYEQYF; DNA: TGTGCCAGCAGTTACTCAGATACAGGTTCGGCCTACGAGCAGTACTTC
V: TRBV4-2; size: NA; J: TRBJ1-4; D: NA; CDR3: CASSQVTGNEKLFF; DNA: TGTGCCAGCAGCCAAGTAACAGGGAACGAAAAACTGTTTTTT
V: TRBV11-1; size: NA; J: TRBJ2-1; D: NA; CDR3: CASSLAGVEQFF; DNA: TGTGCCAGCAGCTTAGCGGGCGTGGAGCAGTTCTTC
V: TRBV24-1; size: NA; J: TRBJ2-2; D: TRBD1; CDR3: CATRARDRGNTGELFF; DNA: TGTGCCACCAGAGCGAGGGACAGGGGAAACACCGGGGAGCTGTTTTTT
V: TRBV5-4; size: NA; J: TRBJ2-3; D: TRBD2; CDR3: CASSSPAGGVKDTQYF; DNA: TGTGCCAGCAGCTCACCGGCGGGGGGGGTCAAAGATACGCAGTATTTT
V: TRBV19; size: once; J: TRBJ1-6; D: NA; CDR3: CASSIDGGSDSPLHF; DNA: TGTGCCAGTAGTATAGACGGGGGTAGTGATTCACCCCTCCACTTT
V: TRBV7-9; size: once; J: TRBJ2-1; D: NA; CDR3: CASNPLSQDNEQFF; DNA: TGTGCCAGCAACCCATTAAGCCAAGACAATGAGCAGTTCTTC
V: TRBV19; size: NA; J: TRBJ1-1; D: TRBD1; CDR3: CASSSLGTGRTEAFF; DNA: TGTGCCAGTAGTTCCCTCGGGACAGGGAGAACTGAAGCTTTCTTT
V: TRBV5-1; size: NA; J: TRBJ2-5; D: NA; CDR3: CASSWGLQETQYF; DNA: TGCGCCAGCAGCTGGGGACTCCAAGAGACCCAGTACTTC
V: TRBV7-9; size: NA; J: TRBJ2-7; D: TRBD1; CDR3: CASSLRDRAYEQYF; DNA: TGTGCCAGCAGCTTAAGAGACAGGGCCTACGAGCAGTACTTC
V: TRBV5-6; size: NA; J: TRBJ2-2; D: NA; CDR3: CASSLDRLDTGELFF; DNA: TGTGCCAGCAGCCTCGACAGGCTAGACACCGGGGAGCTGTTTTTT
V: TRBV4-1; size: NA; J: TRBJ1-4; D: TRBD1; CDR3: CASSGQGATNEKLFF; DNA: TGCGCCAGCAGCGGTCAGGGGGCAACTAATGAAAAACTGTTTTTT
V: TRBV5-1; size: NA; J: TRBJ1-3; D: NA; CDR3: CASSRGGGNTIYF; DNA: TGCGCCAGCAGCCGCGGAGGTGGAAACACCATATATTTT
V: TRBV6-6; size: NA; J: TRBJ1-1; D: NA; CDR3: CASRLSGQGRTEAFF; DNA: NA
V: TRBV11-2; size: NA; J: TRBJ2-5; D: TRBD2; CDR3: CASSLALAGRQETQYF; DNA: TGTGCCAGCAGCTTAGCGTTAGCGGGGCGCCAAGAGACCCAGTACTTC
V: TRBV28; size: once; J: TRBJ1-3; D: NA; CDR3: CAARRVGGNTIYF; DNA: TGTGCCGCCAGGCGGGTAGGTGGAAACACCATATATTTT
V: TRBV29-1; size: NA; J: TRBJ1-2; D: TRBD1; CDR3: CSVGPRETGVGYTF; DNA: TGCAGCGTTGGCCCGCGGGAAACAGGGGTTGGCTACACCTTC
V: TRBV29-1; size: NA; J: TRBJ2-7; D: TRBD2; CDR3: CSVGVAGGSYEQYF; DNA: TGCAGCGTTGGAGTAGCGGGGGGTTCCTACGAGCAGTACTTC
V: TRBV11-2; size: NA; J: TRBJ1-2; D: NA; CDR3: CASSLGGQMYYTF; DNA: TGTGCCAGCAGCTTAGGAGGACAGATGTACTACACCTTC
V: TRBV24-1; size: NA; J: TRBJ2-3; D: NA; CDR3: CATSDQRTRTYGDTQYF; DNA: TGTGCCACCAGTGATCAAAGAACTAGAACCTACGGAGATACGCAGTATTTT
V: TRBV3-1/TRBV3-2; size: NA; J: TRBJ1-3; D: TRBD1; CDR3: CASSQARTGSGNTIYF; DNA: TGTGCCAGCAGCCAAGCCCGGACAGGCTCTGGAAACACCATATATTTT
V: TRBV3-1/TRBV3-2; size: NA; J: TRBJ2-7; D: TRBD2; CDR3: CASTGRGGGNEQYF; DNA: TGTGCCAGCACCGGGCGGGGGGGAGGAAACGAGCAGTACTTC
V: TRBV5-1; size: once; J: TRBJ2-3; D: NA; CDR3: CASSPRPPEVADTQYF; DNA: TGCGCCAGCAGCCCCCGACCGCCCGAGGTTGCAGATACGCAGTATTTT
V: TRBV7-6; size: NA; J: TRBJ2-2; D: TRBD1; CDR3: CASSLVGTGGRAGELFF; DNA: TGTGCCAGCAGCTTAGTCGGGACAGGGGGAAGGGCCGGGGAGCTGTTTTTT
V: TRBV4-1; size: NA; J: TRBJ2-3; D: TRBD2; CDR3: CASSQDGGNTDTQYF; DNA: TGCGCCAGCAGCCAAGACGGGGGGAACACAGATACGCAGTATTTT
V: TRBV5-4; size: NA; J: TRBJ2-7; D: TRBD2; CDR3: CASSPGLAETYEQYF; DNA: TGTGCCAGCAGCCCAGGACTAGCGGAGACCTACGAGCAGTACTTC
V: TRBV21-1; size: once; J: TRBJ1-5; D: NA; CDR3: CASSKGNYSNQPQHF; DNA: TGTGCCAGCAGCAAAGGGAACTATAGCAATCAGCCCCAGCATTTT
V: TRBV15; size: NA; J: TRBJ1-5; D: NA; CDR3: CATSIPGAQPQHF; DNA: TGTGCCACCAGCATACCAGGGGCTCAGCCCCAGCATTTT
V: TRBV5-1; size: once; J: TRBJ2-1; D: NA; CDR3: CASSLGQGSYNEQFF; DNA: TGCGCCAGCAGCTTGGGGCAGGGGTCCTACAATGAGCAGTTCTTC
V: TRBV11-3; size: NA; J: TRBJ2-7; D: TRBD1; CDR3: CASSLDGTGSYEQYF; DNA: TGTGCCAGCAGCTTAGATGGGACAGGTTCCTACGAGCAGTACTTC
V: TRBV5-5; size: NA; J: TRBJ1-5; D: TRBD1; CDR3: CASSLSRGVNQPQHF; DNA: TGTGCCAGCAGCTTGAGCAGGGGGGTGAATCAGCCCCAGCATTTT
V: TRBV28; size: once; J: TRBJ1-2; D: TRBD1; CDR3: CASSLGPPQGARGYTF; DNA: TGTGCCAGCAGTCTTGGACCTCCACAGGGGGCGCGGGGCTACACCTTC
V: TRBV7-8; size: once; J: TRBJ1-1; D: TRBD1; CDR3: CASSPRVTGGTEAFF; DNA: TGTGCCAGCAGCCCTAGGGTGACAGGGGGGACTGAAGCTTTCTTT
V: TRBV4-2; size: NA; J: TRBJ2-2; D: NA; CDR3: CASSQDMSRNTGELFF; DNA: TGTGCCAGCAGCCAGGACATGAGTAGGAACACCGGGGAGCTGTTTTTT
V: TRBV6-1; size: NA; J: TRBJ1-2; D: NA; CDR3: CASSEALGGRGGYTF; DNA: TGTGCCAGCAGTGAAGCGCTGGGGGGGCGAGGTGGCTACACCTTC
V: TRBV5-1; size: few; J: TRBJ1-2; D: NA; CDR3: CASRAQGMGYGYTF; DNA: TGCGCCTCCAGGGCACAGGGCATGGGGTATGGCTACACCTTC
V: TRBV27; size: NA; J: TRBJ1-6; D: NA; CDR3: CASSEAQGLWNSPLHF; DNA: TGTGCCAGCAGCGAGGCTCAGGGCTTGTGGAATTCACCCCTCCACTTT
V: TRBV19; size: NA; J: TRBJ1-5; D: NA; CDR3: CASSMDGGGPQHF; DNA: TGTGCCAGTAGTATGGACGGCGGGGGACCACAGCATTTT
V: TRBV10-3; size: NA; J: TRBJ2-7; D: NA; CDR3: CAISDTTAGDEQYF; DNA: TGTGCCATCAGTGATACCACCGCGGGCGACGAGCAGTACTTC
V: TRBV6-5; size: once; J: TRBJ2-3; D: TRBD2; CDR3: CASSIQRGPTDTQYF; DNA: TGTGCCAGCAGTATTCAGCGGGGGCCCACAGATACGCAGTATTTT
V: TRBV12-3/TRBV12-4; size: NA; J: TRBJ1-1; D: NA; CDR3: CASSQRGRTEAFF; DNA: TGTGCCAGCAGTCAAAGGGGAAGGACTGAAGCTTTCTTT
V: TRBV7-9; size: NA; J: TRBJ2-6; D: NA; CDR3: CASSTRAGFISGANVLTF; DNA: TGTGCCAGCAGCACCCGGGCGGGGTTCATCTCTGGGGCCAACGTCCTGACTTTC
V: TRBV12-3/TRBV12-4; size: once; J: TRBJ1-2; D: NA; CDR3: CASSFGGYYGYTF; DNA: TGTGCCAGCAGTTTTGGCGGATACTATGGCTACACCTTC
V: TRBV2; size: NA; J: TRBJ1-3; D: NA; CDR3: CASSDRITSYSGNTIYF; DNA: TGTGCCAGCAGTGACAGGATAACTTCCTACTCTGGAAACACCATATATTTT
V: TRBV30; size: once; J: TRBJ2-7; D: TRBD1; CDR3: CAWSSGQGHYEQYF; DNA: TGTGCCTGGAGCTCGGGACAGGGGCACTACGAGCAGTACTTC
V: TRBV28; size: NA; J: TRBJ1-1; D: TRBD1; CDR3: CASSFNRGLYTEAFF; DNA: TGTGCCAGCAGTTTTAACAGGGGGCTATACACTGAAGCTTTCTTT
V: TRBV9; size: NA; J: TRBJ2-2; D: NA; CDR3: CASSGGRGGELFF; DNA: TGTGCCAGCAGCGGGGGTCGGGGCGGGGAGCTGTTTTTT
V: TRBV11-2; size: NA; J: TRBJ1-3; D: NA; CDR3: CASSPGNTIYF; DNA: TGTGCCAGCAGCCCGGGAAACACCATATATTTT
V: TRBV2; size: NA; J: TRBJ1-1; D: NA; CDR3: CASTKPREVAFF; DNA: TGTGCCAGCACCAAACCCCGGGAGGTAGCTTTCTTT
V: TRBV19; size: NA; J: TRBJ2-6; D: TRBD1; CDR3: CANPSGTGGSGANVLTF; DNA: TGTGCCAATCCTTCCGGGACAGGGGGCTCTGGGGCCAACGTCCTGACTTTC